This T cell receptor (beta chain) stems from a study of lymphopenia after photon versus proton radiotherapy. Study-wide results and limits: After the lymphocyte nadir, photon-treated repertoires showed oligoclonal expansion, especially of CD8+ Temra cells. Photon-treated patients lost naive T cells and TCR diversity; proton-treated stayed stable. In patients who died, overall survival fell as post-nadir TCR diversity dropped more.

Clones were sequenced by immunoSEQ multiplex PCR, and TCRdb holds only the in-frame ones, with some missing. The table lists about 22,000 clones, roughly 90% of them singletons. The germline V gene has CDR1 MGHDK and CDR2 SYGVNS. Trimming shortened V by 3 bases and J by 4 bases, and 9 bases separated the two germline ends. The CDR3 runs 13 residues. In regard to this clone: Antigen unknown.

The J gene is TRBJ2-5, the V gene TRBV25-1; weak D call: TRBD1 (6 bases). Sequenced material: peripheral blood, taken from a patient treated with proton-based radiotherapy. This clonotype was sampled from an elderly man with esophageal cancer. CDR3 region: CASSDRGSETQYF. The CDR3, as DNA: TGTGCCAGCAGTGACAGGGGATCAGAGACCCAGTACTTC.